The 10 T cell receptor beta chains below were found in one sample sequenced in a study of PD-1 blockade in classical Hodgkin lymphoma (dated by TCRdb to the early 2020s). The library was made by the immunoSEQ multiplex PCR assay. TCRdb mirrors the immuneACCESS table, restricted to in-frame sequences. Some clones are absent from its copies; in checked studies, under half trace to an unresolved V gene, and the reason for the others is unknown. The sample profile shows some 31,000 clones; roughly 76% of them were found once. The ten largest account for nearly 15% of the sample. The intended sense of this specimen's time point label: cycle 2 day 1 (C2D1) of nivolumab. Every trial patient had relapsed after autologous stem cell transplantation, and cohorts A, B and C differed in prior brentuximab vedotin exposure. Source: peripheral blood mononuclear cells (PBMCs), taken before the second cycle of nivolumab. The receptors derive from a human donor with classical Hodgkin lymphoma.

This chain links TRBV5-4 with TRBJ1-3; D may be TRBD1 (6 bases). Trimming left V 4 bases short and J 0 bases short, with 14 bases between. The CDR3 has 16 amino acids. Germline V gene lookup returns CDR1 SGHNT and CDR2 YYREEE (reference sequence). CDR3 in amino acids: CASSRPGASSGNTIYF. The CDR3 DNA follows: TGTGCCAGCAGCCGTCCAGGGGCGAGCTCTGGAAACACCATATATTTT.

The chain has TRBV7-9 and TRBJ1-1; tentative D call: TRBD1 (5 bases). V was cut by 1 base and J by 5 bases, with 8 bases left in between. Germline V gene sequence: CDR1 SEHNR, CDR2 FQNEAQ (reference sequence). The CDR3 covers 13 residues. The CDR3 spells CASSLGGETEAFF. The CDR3 DNA reads TGTGCCAGCAGCTTAGGAGGGGAGACTGAAGCTTTCTTT.

The chain uses TRBV18 and TRBJ2-5; D ambiguous. This CDR3 is built from 13 residues. V lost 5 bases, J lost 5 bases, and 12 bases lay in between. CDR1 and CDR2 (germline): KGHSH, LQKENI. Written as DNA, the CDR3 is TGTGCCAGCTCATCTCGGACCGGGGAGACCCAGTACTTC. Translated: CASSSRTGETQYF. Complete variable domain (other parts from reference TRBV18 and TRBJ2-5): NAGVMQNPRHLVRRRGQEARLRCSPMKGHSHVYWYRQLPEEGLKFMVYLQKENIIDESGMPKERFSAEFPKEGPSILRIQQVVRGDSAAYFCASSSRTGETQYFGPGTRLLVL.

This clone was observed once. The rearrangement uses TRBV5-6 and TRBJ2-1; the D gene is possibly TRBD2 (6 bases). V dropped 3 bases and J dropped 4 bases, with 8 bases sitting between them. The length of the CDR3 is 13 residues. CDR1 is SGHDT, CDR2 YYEEEE, per germline. This CDR3 is CASSWGLYNEQFF. The CDR3 DNA reads TGTGCCAGCAGCTGGGGACTTTACAATGAGCAGTTCTTC.

The V and J genes are TRBV5-6 and TRBJ2-5; D unresolved. The end of the DNA aligns better with TRBJ2-7, so the J call may be wrong. This CDR3 has 13 amino acids. Per germline, CDR1 SGHDT and CDR2 YYEEEE. The CDR3 loop is CASSFLSQYEQYF. The CDR3 DNA is TGTGCCAGCAGCTTTCTATCACAGTACGAGCAGTACTTC.

By its share, this clone is medium-sized. The rearrangement uses TRBV5-6 and TRBJ2-3; D unclear. CDR3 length: 14 residues. The germline gives CDR1 SGHDT, CDR2 YYEEEE. V gave up 3 bases and J gave up 2 bases, with 10 bases separating them. The CDR3 region is CASSSSYFTDTQYF. As DNA, the CDR3 is TGTGCCAGCAGCTCCTCCTACTTCACAGATACGCAGTATTTT.

The V and J genes are TRBV6-5 and TRBJ2-7; the D is unclear. Germline CDR1 is MNHEY and CDR2 is SVGAGI. This CDR3 spans 11 amino acids. V gave up 4 bases and J gave up 5 bases, with 6 bases separating them. CDR3 nucleotides: TGTGCCAGCAGTTTACTTGACGAGCAGTACTTC. Protein product: CASSLLDEQYF.

CDR3 coding DNA: TGTGCCAGCAGCGGTTTTACGACGGGGGACAAAAAGGATGGCTATGGCTACACCTTC. Its translation: CASSGFTTGDKKDGYGYTF. J is TRBJ1-2 and V is TRBV9, with D tentatively TRBD1 (6 bases). The CDR3 has 19 residues. Germline V CDR1 and CDR2: SGDLS, YYNGEE. Trimming took 3 bases from V and 4 from J, leaving 28 bases between them.

This sequence joins TRBV11-3 and TRBJ2-1, with TRBD2 matching over 9 bases. Trimming removed 6 bases from V and 5 bases from J; junction bases left unmatched: 5. Germline values: CDR1 SGHNT, CDR2 YENEEA. The length of the CDR3 is 14 residues. CDR3 nucleotide sequence: TGTGCCAGCAGTGAGCGGGGGGCGAACAATGAGCAGTTCTTC. Protein: CASSERGANNEQFF.

The CDR3 here is CASSKLSAGYTF. CDR3 DNA sequence: TGTGCCAGCAGCAAACTCTCGGCTGGCTACACCTTC. V and J are TRBV28 and TRBJ1-2; D uncertain. This CDR3 contains 12 residues. V dropped 6 bases and J dropped 7 bases, with 12 bases sitting between them. Germline V CDR1 and CDR2: MDHEN, SYDVKM.